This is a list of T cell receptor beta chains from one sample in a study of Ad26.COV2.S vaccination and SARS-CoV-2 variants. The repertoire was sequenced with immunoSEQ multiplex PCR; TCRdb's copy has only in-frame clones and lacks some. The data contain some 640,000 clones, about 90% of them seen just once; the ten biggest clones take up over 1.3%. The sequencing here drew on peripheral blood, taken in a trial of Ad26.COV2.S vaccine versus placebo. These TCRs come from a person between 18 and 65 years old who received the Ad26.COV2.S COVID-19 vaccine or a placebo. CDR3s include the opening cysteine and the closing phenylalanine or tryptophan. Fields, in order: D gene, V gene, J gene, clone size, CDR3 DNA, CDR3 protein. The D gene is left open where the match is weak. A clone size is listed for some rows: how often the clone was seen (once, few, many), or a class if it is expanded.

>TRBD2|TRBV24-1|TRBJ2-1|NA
TGTGCCACCAGTGACGTAGCGGGAGGCCACAATGAGCAGTTCTTC
CATSDVAGGHNEQFF
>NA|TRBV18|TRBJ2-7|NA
TGTGCCAGCTCACCACCGCGGAGCTCCTACGAGCAGTACTTC
CASSPPRSSYEQYF
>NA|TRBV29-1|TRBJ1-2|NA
TGCAGCGTTAAGGAGGACCGCTACACCTTC
CSVKEDRYTF
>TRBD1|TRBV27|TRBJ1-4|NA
TGTGCCAGCAGTAACCAGGGGGGTGGGGATAATGAAAAACTGTTTTTT
CASSNQGGGDNEKLFF
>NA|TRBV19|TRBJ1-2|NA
TGTGCCAGTAGTCTACAGGGTTCCTATGGCTACACCTTC
CASSLQGSYGYTF
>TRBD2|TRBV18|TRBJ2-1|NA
TGTGCCAGCTCACCACCGGGAGGGACTAGCGGGATCTTGAATGAGCAGTTCTTC
CASSPPGGTSGILNEQFF
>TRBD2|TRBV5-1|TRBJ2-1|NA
TGCGCCAGCAGCCTACTCCCGGGACTAGCGGGAGGGACTAATGAGCAGTTCTTC
CASSLLPGLAGGTNEQFF
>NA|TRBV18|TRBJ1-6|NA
TGTGCCAGCTTCCGGGAACCTTCTTCACCCCTCCACTTT
CASFREPSSPLHF
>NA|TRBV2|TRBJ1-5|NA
TGTGCCAGCAGTGAAGGAGGGGTGGGGTATAGCAATCAGCCCCAGCATTTT
CASSEGGVGYSNQPQHF
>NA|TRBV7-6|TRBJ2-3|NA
TGTGCCAGCGGGGCGACATTTCGTGCAGATACGCAGTATTTT
CASGATFRADTQYF
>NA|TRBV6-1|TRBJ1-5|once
TGTGCCAGCAGTGAATGGACGGGCGTTACCAATCAGCCCCAGCATTTT
CASSEWTGVTNQPQHF
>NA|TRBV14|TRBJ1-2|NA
TGTGCCAGCAGCCCTCCCACAGGGATCCCTAGCGGCTACACCTTC
CASSPPTGIPSGYTF
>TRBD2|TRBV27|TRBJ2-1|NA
TGTGCCAGCAGTCCAGGACTAGCTCCCTACAATGAGCAGTTCTTC
CASSPGLAPYNEQFF
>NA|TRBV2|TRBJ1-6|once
TGTGCCAGCAGAGGGCAGGTGCTCTATAATTCACCCCTCCACTTT
CASRGQVLYNSPLHF
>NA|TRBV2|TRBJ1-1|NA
TGTGCCAGCACCCCCACCCCAGGGAGGGCTTTGGCTGAAGCTTTCTTT
CASTPTPGRALAEAFF
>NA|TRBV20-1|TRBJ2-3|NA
TGCAGTGCTAGTGTTGGGGTGTCAGATACGCAGTATTTT
CSASVGVSDTQYF
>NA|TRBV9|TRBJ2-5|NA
TGTGCCAGCAGCCTCACTAGCAAAGAGACCCAGTACTTC
CASSLTSKETQYF
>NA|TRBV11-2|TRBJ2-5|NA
TGTGCCAGCAGCCGAAGGGACTCTCAAGAGACCCAGTACTTC
CASSRRDSQETQYF
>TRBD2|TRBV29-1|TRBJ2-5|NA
TGCAGCGTTGTTAGCGGGAGTCCCTGGGAGACCCAGTACTTC
CSVVSGSPWETQYF
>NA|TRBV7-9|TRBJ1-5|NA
TGTGCCAGCAGCCCGCAAGGGAACATAAATCAGCCCCAGCATTTT
CASSPQGNINQPQHF
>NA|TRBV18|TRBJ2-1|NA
TGTGCCAGCTCACGAGAGCGGCCAGACTACAATGAGCAGTTCTTC
CASSRERPDYNEQFF
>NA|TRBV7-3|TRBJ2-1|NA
TGTGCCAGCAGCTCCGCTGGTGAGCAGTTCTTC
CASSSAGEQFF
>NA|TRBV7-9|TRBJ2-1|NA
TGTGCCAGCAGGAAGGGATACAATGAGCAGTTCTTC
CASRKGYNEQFF
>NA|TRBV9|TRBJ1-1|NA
TGTGCCAGCAGCGTAGAGCCTTTGGGCACTGAAGCTTTCTTT
CASSVEPLGTEAFF
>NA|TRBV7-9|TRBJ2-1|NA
TGTGCCAGCAGCCACAAACCGGGGACCCCTGCCTACAATGAGCAGTTCTTC
CASSHKPGTPAYNEQFF
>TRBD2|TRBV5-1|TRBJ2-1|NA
TGCGCCAGCAGCTCGACTAGCGGAAACTACAATGAGCAGTTCTTC
CASSSTSGNYNEQFF
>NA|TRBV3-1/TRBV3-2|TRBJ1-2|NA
TGTGCCAGCAGCCAAGAGGTCCATGGCTACACCTTC
CASSQEVHGYTF
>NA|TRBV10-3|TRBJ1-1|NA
TGTGCCATCAGTATATCCGGGCCCCAATCTAGCGCTTTCTTT
CAISISGPQSSAFF
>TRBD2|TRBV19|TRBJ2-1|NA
TGTGCCAGTAGTCGACTAGCGGGAGAACTCTACAATGAGCAGTTCTTC
CASSRLAGELYNEQFF
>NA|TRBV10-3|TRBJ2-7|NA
TGTGCCATCAGTGAGCCCCCCAGGGTTAGTCGAGAGCAGTACTTC
CAISEPPRVSREQYF
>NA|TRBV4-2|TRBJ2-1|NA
TGTGCCAGCAGCCAAACAACCGGGACCATGGGCGATGAGCAGTTCTTC
CASSQTTGTMGDEQFF
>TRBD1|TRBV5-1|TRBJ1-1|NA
TGCGCCACCTCAGGGGGGTATGAGAACACTGAAGCTTTCTTT
CATSGGYENTEAFF
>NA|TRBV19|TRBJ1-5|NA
TGTGCCAGTAGTATAGCGGACGGAATTTTTGAGCCCCAGCATTTT
CASSIADGIFEPQHF
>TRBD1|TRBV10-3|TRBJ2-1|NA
TGTGCCATCAGTGCCTCGCGACAGGGAGACAATGAGCAGTTCTTC
CAISASRQGDNEQFF
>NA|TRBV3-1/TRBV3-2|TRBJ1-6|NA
TGTGCCAGCAGCCCGAGGGGGTGGGGGGCCGGCAATTCACCCCTCCACTTT
CASSPRGWGAGNSPLHF
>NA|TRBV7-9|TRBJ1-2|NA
TGTGCCAGCAGTGGAACCCTTTATGGCTACACCTTC
CASSGTLYGYTF
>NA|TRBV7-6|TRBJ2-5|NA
TGTGCCAGCACCCTCGAGGCCCTCGGGGAGACCCAGTACTTC
CASTLEALGETQYF
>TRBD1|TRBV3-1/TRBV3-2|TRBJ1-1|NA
TGTGCCAGCAGCCCTTTGACAGGGGTGGACACTGAAGCTTTCTTT
CASSPLTGVDTEAFF
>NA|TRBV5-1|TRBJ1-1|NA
TGCGCCAGCAGCTTGGGCAGTATTACGAGAACTGAAGCTTTCTTT
CASSLGSITRTEAFF
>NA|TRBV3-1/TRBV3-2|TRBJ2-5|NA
TGTGCCAGCAGCCAAGCGGGGGCCGAGGAGACCCAGTACTTC
CASSQAGAEETQYF
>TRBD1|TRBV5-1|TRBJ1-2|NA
TGCGCCAGCAGCCAACGACCGGGACAGGGGGCGAGGGGCTACACCTTC
CASSQRPGQGARGYTF
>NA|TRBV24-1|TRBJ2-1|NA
TGTGCCACGGCGGGACTCCACGTGGATGAGCAGTTCTTC
CATAGLHVDEQFF
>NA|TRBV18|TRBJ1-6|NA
TGTGCCAGCTCACCCGGGGTCCATAATTCACCCCTCCACTTT
CASSPGVHNSPLHF
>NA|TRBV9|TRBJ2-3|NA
TGTGCCAGCAGCGTAGGTGTCGGACTACCTAGCACAGATACGCAGTATTTT
CASSVGVGLPSTDTQYF
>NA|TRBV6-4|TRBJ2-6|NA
TGTGCCAGCAGTGCAGAGTCTGGGGCCAACGTCCTGACTTTC
CASSAESGANVLTF
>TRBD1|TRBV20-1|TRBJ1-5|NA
TGCAGTGCTAGTAGGGACAGGGGGCAACAGCCCCAGCATTTT
CSASRDRGQQPQHF
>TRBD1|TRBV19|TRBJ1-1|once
TGTGCCAGTAGTATAGCAACAGGGGGCACTGAAGCTTTCTTT
CASSIATGGTEAFF
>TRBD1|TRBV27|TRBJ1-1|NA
TGTGCCAGCAGTCTACAGGGGGCAGGAAACACTGAAGCTTTCTTT
CASSLQGAGNTEAFF
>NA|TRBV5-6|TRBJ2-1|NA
TGTGCCAGCAGCTTGCTACATGAGCAGTTCTTC
CASSLLHEQFF
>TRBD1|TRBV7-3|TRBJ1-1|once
TGTGCCAGCAGTACTACAGGGGGCGCGCACACTGAAGCTTTCTTT
CASSTTGGAHTEAFF
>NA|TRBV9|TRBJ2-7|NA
TGTGCCAGCAGCCCTCAGGGGGGAGGCTACGAGCAGTACTTC
CASSPQGGGYEQYF
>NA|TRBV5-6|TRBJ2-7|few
TGTGCCAGCAGCTCGGACACGGTGAAGGAGCAGTACTTC
CASSSDTVKEQYF
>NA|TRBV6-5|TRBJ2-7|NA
TGTGCCAGCAGTTACTACGACGGCTCCTACGAGCAGTACTTC
CASSYYDGSYEQYF
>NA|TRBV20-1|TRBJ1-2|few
TGCAGTGCTAGTGGAGGCCACCCTGGCTACACCTTC
CSASGGHPGYTF